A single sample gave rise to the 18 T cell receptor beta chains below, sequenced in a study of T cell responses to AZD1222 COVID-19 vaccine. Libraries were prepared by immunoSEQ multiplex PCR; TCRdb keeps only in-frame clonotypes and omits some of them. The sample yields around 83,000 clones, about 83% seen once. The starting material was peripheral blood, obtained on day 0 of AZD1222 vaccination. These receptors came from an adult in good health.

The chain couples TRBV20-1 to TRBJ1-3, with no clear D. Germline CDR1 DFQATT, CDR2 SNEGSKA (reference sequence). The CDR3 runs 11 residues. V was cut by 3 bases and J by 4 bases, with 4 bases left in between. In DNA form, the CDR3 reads TGCAGTGCTAGGACAGGAAACACCATATATTTT. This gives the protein CSARTGNTIYF.

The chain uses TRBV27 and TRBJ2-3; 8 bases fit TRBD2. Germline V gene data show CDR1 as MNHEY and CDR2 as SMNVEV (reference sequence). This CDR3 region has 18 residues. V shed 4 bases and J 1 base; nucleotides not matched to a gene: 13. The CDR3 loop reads CASSSGLFGRARTDTQYF. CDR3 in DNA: TGTGCCAGCAGTTCCGGGTTGTTCGGGAGGGCGCGCACAGATACGCAGTATTTT.

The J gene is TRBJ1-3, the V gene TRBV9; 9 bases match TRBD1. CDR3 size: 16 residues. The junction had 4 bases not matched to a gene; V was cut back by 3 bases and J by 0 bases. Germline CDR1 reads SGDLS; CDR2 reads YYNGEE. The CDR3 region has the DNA TGTGCCAGCAGCGGACGGACAGGGGCCTCTGGAAACACCATATATTTT. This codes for CASSGRTGASGNTIYF.

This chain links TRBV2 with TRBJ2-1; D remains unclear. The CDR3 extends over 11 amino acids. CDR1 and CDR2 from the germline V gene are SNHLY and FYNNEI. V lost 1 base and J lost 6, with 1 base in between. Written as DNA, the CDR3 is TGTGCCAGCAGTGAAGGCAATGAGCAGTTCTTC. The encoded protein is CASSEGNEQFF.

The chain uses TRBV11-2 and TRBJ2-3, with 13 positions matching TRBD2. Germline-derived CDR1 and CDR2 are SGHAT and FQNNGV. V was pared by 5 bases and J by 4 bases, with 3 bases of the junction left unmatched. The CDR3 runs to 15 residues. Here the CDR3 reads CASSRTSGSSDTQYF. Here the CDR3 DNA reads TGTGCCAGCAGCCGGACTAGCGGGAGCTCAGATACGCAGTATTTT.

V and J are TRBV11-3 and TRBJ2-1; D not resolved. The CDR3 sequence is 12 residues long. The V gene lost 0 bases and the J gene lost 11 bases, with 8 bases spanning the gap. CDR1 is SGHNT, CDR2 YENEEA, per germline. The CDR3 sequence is CASSLDRSKQFF. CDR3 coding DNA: TGTGCCAGCAGCTTAGACAGGTCAAAGCAGTTCTTC.

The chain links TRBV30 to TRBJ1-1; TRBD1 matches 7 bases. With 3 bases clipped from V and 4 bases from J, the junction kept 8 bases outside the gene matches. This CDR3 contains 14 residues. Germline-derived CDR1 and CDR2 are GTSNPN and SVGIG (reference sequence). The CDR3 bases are TGTGCCTGGAGAGGGGACAGTGGCGGCACTGAAGCTTTCTTT. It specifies CAWRGDSGGTEAFF.

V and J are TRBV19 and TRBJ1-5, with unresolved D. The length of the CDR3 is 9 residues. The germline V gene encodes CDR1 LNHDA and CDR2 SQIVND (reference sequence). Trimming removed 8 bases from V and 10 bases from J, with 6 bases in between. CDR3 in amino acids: CASGDPQHF. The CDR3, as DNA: TGTGCCAGTGGGGATCCCCAGCATTTT.

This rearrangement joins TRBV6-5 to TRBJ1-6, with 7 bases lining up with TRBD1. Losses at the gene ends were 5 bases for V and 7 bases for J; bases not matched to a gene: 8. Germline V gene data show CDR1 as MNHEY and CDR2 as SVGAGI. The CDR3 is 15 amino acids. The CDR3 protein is CASSNRQGGNSPLHF. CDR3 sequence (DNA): TGTGCCAGCAGTAACAGACAGGGTGGAAATTCACCCCTCCACTTT.

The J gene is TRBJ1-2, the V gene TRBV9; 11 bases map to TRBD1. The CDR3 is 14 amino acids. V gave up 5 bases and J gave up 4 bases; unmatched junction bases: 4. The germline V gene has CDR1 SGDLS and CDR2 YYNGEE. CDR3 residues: CASRGQGELYGYTF. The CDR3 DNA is TGTGCCAGCAGGGGACAGGGGGAGCTCTATGGCTACACCTTC.

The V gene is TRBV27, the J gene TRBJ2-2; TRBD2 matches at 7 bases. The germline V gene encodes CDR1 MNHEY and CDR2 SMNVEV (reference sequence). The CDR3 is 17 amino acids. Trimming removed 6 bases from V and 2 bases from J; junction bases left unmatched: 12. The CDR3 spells CASSEFWGGGNTGELFF. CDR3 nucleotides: TGTGCCAGCAGCGAGTTTTGGGGGGGAGGAAACACCGGGGAGCTGTTTTTT.

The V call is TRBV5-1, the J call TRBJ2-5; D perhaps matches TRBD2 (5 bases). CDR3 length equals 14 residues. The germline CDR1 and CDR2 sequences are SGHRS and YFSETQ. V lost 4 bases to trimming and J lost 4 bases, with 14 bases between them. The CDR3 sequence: CASSTQGEGETQYF. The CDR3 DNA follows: TGCGCCAGCAGCACACAAGGCGAGGGAGAGACCCAGTACTTC.

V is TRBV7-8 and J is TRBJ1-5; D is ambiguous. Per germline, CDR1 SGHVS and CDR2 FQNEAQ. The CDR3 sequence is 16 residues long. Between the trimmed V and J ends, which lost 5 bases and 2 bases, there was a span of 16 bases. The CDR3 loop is CASSARLRDGNQPQHF. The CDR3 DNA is TGTGCCAGCAGCGCCCGACTTCGTGATGGCAATCAGCCCCAGCATTTT.

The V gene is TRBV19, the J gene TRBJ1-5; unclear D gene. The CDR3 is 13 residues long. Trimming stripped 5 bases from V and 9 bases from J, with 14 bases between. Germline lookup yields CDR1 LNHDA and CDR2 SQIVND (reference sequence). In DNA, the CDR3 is TGTGCCAGTAGTCCGTCCGGTGTCTCGCCCCAGCATTTT. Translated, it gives CASSPSGVSPQHF.

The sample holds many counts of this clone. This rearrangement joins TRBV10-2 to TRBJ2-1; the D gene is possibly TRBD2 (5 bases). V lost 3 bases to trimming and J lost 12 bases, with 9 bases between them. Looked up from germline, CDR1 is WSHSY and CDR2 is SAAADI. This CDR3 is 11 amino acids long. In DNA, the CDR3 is TGCGCCAGCAGTGAAAGGGCGGGGCAGTTCTTC. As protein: CASSERAGQFF.

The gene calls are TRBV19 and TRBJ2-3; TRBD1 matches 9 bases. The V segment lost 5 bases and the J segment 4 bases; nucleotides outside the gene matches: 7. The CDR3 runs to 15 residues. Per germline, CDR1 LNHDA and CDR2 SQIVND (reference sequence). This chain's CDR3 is CASSQNRGQADTQYF. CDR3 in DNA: TGTGCCAGTAGTCAAAACAGGGGGCAAGCAGATACGCAGTATTTT.

CDR3 DNA: TGTGCCAGTCTACACACTCCCTCCTACAATGAGCAGTTCTTC. Protein: CASLHTPSYNEQFF. The gene calls are TRBV6-5 and TRBJ2-1; no reliable D call. The CDR3 extends over 14 amino acids. Trimming stripped 9 bases from V and 0 bases from J, with 12 bases between. Germline CDR1 reads MNHEY; CDR2 reads SVGAGI.

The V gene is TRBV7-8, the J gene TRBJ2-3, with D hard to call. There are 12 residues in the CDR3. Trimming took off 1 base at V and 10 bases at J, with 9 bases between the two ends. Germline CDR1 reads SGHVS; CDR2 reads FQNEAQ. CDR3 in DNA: TGTGCCAGCAGCTTAGTCGCCTCCGCGCAGTATTTT. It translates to CASSLVASAQYF.